This T cell receptor (beta chain) was sequenced in a study of blood T cell repertoires in COVID-19. About the study: Sites in the United States, Italy and Spain provided acute and convalescent COVID-19 samples. The analysed material was cDNA or gDNA that came from T cells, B-cell-depleted T cells, or PBMCs.

Profiled with immunoSEQ multiplex PCR; TCRdb holds only in-frame clones, not every one. Found here are some 85,000 clones, about 83% of them singletons; the top ten hold 6.3%. V gave up 3 bases and J gave up 5 bases; unmatched junction bases: 13. CDR3 size: 18 residues. CDR1 and CDR2 (germline): MNHNS, SASEGT. Sequencing was performed on peripheral blood. The source is a man aged 65-85 years with COVID-19, enrolled during active disease. The genes are TRBV6-1 and TRBJ1-3, with 10 bases aligning to TRBD1. CDR3: CASSEGFITGQGRNTIYF. CDR3 nucleotide sequence: TGTGCCAGCAGTGAGGGATTCATTACGGGACAGGGGAGAAACACCATATATTTT.